Each of the 27 T cell receptor beta chains below was sequenced from the same sample in a study of T cell clonality in common variable immunodeficiency. Profiled with immunoSEQ multiplex PCR; TCRdb holds only in-frame clones, not every one. This sample has 40,000 to 45,000 clones and no singletons, with approximately 0.68% in the ten largest. The sample was peripheral blood mononuclear cells. The source of these receptors is a person between 18 and 75 years old in good health.

This clone was detected ten times or more. The read comes to an end 3 residues before the CDR3 does, leaving the germline J gene to fill in the end. The gene calls are TRBV7-3 and TRBJ1-2; D remains ambiguous. The length of the CDR3 is 13 residues. CDR1 SGHTA and CDR2 FQGTGA come from the germline V gene. The germline V and J ends were trimmed by 2 bases and 2 bases, with 6 bases remaining between them. The CDR3 region is CASSLGPNYGYTF. The part of the CDR3 DNA that was read is TGTGCCAGCAGCTTAGGCCCAAACTATGGC.

This clone was observed many times. The CDR3 bases that were read are TGTGCCAGCAGCACTGAGACTAGCCCAACTCCCTACGAG. This sequence encodes CASSTETSPTPYE. The whole CDR3 protein reads CASSTETSPTPYEQYF. V is TRBV9 and J is TRBJ2-7; 7 bases line up with TRBD2. The read is 3 residues too short to cover the CDR3 end, so that end is filled in from the germline J gene. The germline CDR1 and CDR2 sequences are SGDLS and YYNGEE. The CDR3 sequence is 16 residues long. J gave up 2 bases and V 4 bases, and 12 bases lay outside the gene matches. The full variable domain, in which reference TRBV9 and TRBJ2-7 provide the parts outside the CDR3, is DSGVTQTPKHLITATGQRVTLRCSPRSGDLSVYWYQQSLDQGLQFLIQYYNGEERAKGNILERFSAQQFPDLHSELNLSSLELGDSALYFCASSTETSPTPYEQYFGPGTRLTVT.

In its sample, this clone was seen many times. The DNA ends 3 residues before the CDR3 does, and the rest of the CDR3 is filled in from the germline J gene. V is TRBV12-3 or TRBV12-4 and J is TRBJ1-2; 7 nucleotides line up with TRBD1. This CDR3 is built from 14 residues. The DNA read from the CDR3 is TGTGCCAGCAGGGCCCGGGACAGACCAGGAGGC. Translated: CASRARDRPGG. The full CDR3 sequence reads CASRARDRPGGYTF.

This clone was seen ten or more times. The CDR3 end lies 3 residues beyond the end of the read and is filled in from the germline J gene. This chain links TRBV5-6 with TRBJ1-3; 9 positions match TRBD1. Losses at the gene ends were 4 bases for V and 3 bases for J; bases not matched to a gene: 2. Looked up from germline, CDR1 is SGHDT and CDR2 is YYEEEE. There are 14 residues in the CDR3. The CDR3 DNA, read in part, is TGTGCCAGCAGCAACAGGGGGCTTGGAAACACC. This encodes CASSNRGLGNT. The complete CDR3 reads CASSNRGLGNTIYF.

This clone was detected ten times or more. Partial CDR3 DNA: TGTGCCAGCAGTTTAAACCGGGACAGATATCATGGC. Its protein product is CASSLNRDRYHG. The CDR3 in full is CASSLNRDRYHGYTF. The V and J genes are TRBV27 and TRBJ1-2; 7 nucleotides agree with TRBD1. The read ends 3 residues shy of where the CDR3 ends; the end is completed using the germline J gene. Germline CDR1 is MNHEY and CDR2 is SMNVEV (reference sequence). The CDR3 loop spans 15 amino acids. V shed 2 bases, J shed 6 bases, and the junction held 9 bases outside the gene matches.

This clone showed up many times. The DNA ends 3 residues before the CDR3 does, and the rest of the CDR3 is filled in from the germline J gene. The V and J genes are TRBV7-3 and TRBJ2-2; 9 nucleotides match TRBD1. V was pared by 1 base and J by 0 bases, with 9 bases of the junction left unmatched. In germline, CDR1 is SGHTA, CDR2 FQGTGA. This CDR3 has 19 amino acids. Incomplete CDR3 DNA: TGTGCCAGCAGCTTAATGATAGGGGGGACAGGGACGAACACCGGGGAG. It encodes CASSLMIGGTGTNTGE. From start to end, the CDR3 is CASSLMIGGTGTNTGELFF.

This clone was seen at least ten times. The sequence runs out 3 residues before the end of the CDR3; the remainder is reconstructed from the germline J gene. V gene TRBV13 combines with J gene TRBJ2-4; TRBD1 might be the D (6 bases). V lost 5 bases and J 6 bases, leaving 14 bases between the germline ends. The CDR3 runs to 14 residues. Germline V gene sequence: CDR1 PRHDT, CDR2 FYEKMQ (reference sequence). The DNA read from the CDR3 is TGTGCCAGCAGCCCAGGGGACCCGGGAAACATT. Amino acids: CASSPGDPGNI. The full CDR3 reads CASSPGDPGNIQYF.

This clone was counted many times. The read comes to an end 3 residues before the CDR3 does, leaving the germline J gene to fill in the end. The chain links TRBV4-1 to TRBJ2-2; the D gene is possibly TRBD2 (6 bases). This CDR3 region has 18 residues. The V gene's germline CDR1 is MGHRA and CDR2 YSYEKL. V lost 0 bases to trimming and J lost 4 bases, with 18 bases between them. CDR3 DNA (partial): TGCGCCAGCAGCCAAGAGTTCCCTAGCGCCCCGGGCACCGGGGAG. The encoded protein is CASSQEFPSAPGTGE. The full-length CDR3 reads as CASSQEFPSAPGTGELFF.

This clone has ten or more counts. The observed sequence ends 3 residues before the CDR3 terminus, with the missing tail filled in from the germline J gene. The chain couples TRBV11-2 to TRBJ1-2; 7 bases map to TRBD1. Trimming cost V 4 bases and J 7 bases; bases outside gene matches: 6. The germline gives CDR1 SGHAT, CDR2 FQNNGV. This CDR3 spans 13 amino acids. The covered CDR3 bases are TGTGCCAGCAGCTCGCAGACAGGGACTGGC. This gives the protein CASSSQTGTG. The full CDR3 reads CASSSQTGTGYTF. The variable domain in full, with the rest retrieved from reference TRBV11-2 and TRBJ1-2, is EAGVAQSPRYKIIEKRQSVAFWCNPISGHATLYWYQQILGQGPKLLIQFQNNGVVDDSQLPKDRFSAERLKGVDSTLKIQPAKLEDSAVYLCASSSQTGTGYTFGSGTRLTVV.

This clone was counted many times. The CDR3 goes on 3 residues after the read ends, and that part is filled in from the germline J gene. The V call is TRBV7-2, the J call TRBJ2-3, with 8 bases fitting TRBD2. The V gene's germline CDR1 is SGHTA and CDR2 FQGNSA. The CDR3 is made up of 14 amino acids. V lost 5 bases to trimming and J lost 6 bases; unmatched junction nucleotides: 7. The CDR3 protein is CASSRQRGFDTQYF. The DNA read from the CDR3 is TGTGCCAGCAGCCGACAGCGGGGGTTTGATACG.

Turning to this clone: From the germline J gene comes the end of the CDR3, since the read stops 3 residues before it. This chain links TRBV19 with TRBJ1-2; D remains unclear. Germline V gene sequence: CDR1 LNHDA, CDR2 SQIVND (reference sequence). Trimming left V 3 bases short and J 4 bases short, with 12 bases between. The CDR3 spans 14 residues. CDR3 sequence reads: CASSISGLSYGYTF. The CDR3 bases that were read are TGTGCCAGTAGTATCTCAGGACTCTCCTATGGC.

This clone was seen many times. The read gets to within 3 residues of the CDR3 end, and the germline J gene fills in the rest. J is TRBJ2-1 and V is TRBV7-3, with 8 bases identical to TRBD2. CDR1 is SGHTA and CDR2 is FQGTGA in the germline V gene. The length of the CDR3 is 14 residues. The junction had 1 base not matched to a gene; V was cut back by 2 bases and J by 4 bases. CDR3 region: CASSLGGRYNEQFF. The sequenced CDR3 bases are TGTGCCAGCAGCTTAGGCGGGAGGTACAATGAG.

This clone came up many times. The CDR3 is cut off 3 residues early in the read; its end comes from the germline J gene. The J gene is TRBJ1-5, the V gene TRBV7-2; D may be TRBD1 (5 bases). With 0 bases removed from V and 1 base from J, the gap between germline ends came to 7 bases. CDR1 is SGHTA and CDR2 is FQGNSA in the germline V gene. The CDR3 covers 15 residues. This CDR3 reads CASSLAGRSNQPQHF. CDR3 DNA, as far as it was read: TGTGCCAGCAGCTTAGCGGGGCGAAGCAATCAGCCC.

This clone was detected ten times or more. The CDR3 goes on 3 residues after the read ends, and that part is filled in from the germline J gene. The chain carries TRBV11-2 and TRBJ2-7; 8 nucleotides match TRBD2. With V trimmed by 2 bases and J by 3 bases, 6 bases remained unmatched. The CDR3 runs to 15 residues. Germline V gene sequence: CDR1 SGHAT, CDR2 FQNNGV. CDR3 loop: CASSLLGGRFYEQYF. CDR3 DNA (partial): TGTGCCAGCAGCTTACTTGGCGGGAGGTTCTACGAG. The full variable domain, rest sourced from reference TRBV11-2 and TRBJ2-7, is EAGVAQSPRYKIIEKRQSVAFWCNPISGHATLYWYQQILGQGPKLLIQFQNNGVVDDSQLPKDRFSAERLKGVDSTLKIQPAKLEDSAVYLCASSLLGGRFYEQYFGPGTRLTVT.

There are many counts of this clone. The CDR3 end lies 3 residues beyond the end of the read and is filled in from the germline J gene. This rearrangement joins TRBV5-8 to TRBJ1-2; TRBD1 might be the D (5 bases). V was cut by 3 bases and J by 3 bases, with 12 bases left in between. CDR3 size: 14 residues. Germline lookup yields CDR1 SGHTS and CDR2 YDEGEE. The CDR3 DNA, read in part, is TGTGCCAGCAGCTGGGGGGGGGAAGACTATGGC. It yields the protein CASSWGGEDYG. The CDR3 reads in full as CASSWGGEDYGYTF.

This clone was counted at least ten times. Read data end 3 residues before the CDR3 end; the end is taken from the germline J gene. V usage is TRBV7-9 and J usage is TRBJ2-1; unclear D gene. Between the trimmed V and J ends, which lost 0 bases and 6 bases, there was a span of 6 bases. CDR1 is SEHNR, CDR2 FQNEAQ, per germline (reference sequence). This CDR3 has 13 amino acids. CDR3 sequence: CASSLAEANEQFF. The CDR3 bases that were read are TGTGCCAGCAGCTTAGCCGAAGCCAATGAG.

The sample holds many counts of this clone. From the germline J gene comes the end of the CDR3, since the read stops 3 residues before it. The chain has TRBV7-3 and TRBJ1-1; unclear D gene. The V gene lost 1 base and the J gene lost 2 bases, with 14 bases spanning the gap. CDR3 length equals 16 residues. Per the germline V gene, CDR1 is SGHTA and CDR2 is FQGTGA. CDR3 residues: CASSLMARGTNTEAFF. The sequenced part of the CDR3 DNA is TGTGCCAGCAGCTTAATGGCCCGGGGTACTAACACTGAA.

This clone was detected ten times or more. The CDR3 end falls 3 residues outside the read, so it is completed with the germline J gene. The rearrangement uses TRBV2 and TRBJ2-5, with 7 bases that match TRBD2. The V and J ends lost 11 bases and 0 bases, in that order; junction bases with no gene match: 9. CDR1 and CDR2 from the germline V gene are SNHLY and FYNNEI. This CDR3 has 14 residues. CDR3 DNA (partial): TGTGCCGTCACGGCGGGGGAGTACCAAGAGACC. It is translated as CAVTAGEYQET. The full CDR3 sequence reads CAVTAGEYQETQYF. The full variable domain, with the rest looked up from reference TRBV2 and TRBJ2-5, is EPEVTQTPSHQVTQMGQEVILRCVPISNHLYFYWYRQILGQKVEFLVSFYNNEISEKSEIFDDQFSVERPDGSNFTLKIRSTKLEDSAMYFCAVTAGEYQETQYFGPGTRLLVL.

This clone has a count of ten or more. The CDR3 end falls 3 residues outside the read, so it is completed with the germline J gene. V gene TRBV19 combines with J gene TRBJ1-2; D perhaps matches TRBD1 (6 bases). CDR1 LNHDA and CDR2 SQIVND come from the germline V gene (reference sequence). This CDR3 has 15 amino acids. The V end was cut by 4 bases, the J end by 1 base, with 13 bases between. CDR3 region: CASSTPEGGNYGYTF. Incomplete CDR3 DNA: TGTGCCAGTAGTACGCCGGAAGGGGGTAACTATGGC. Full variable domain (rest looked up from reference TRBV19 and TRBJ1-2): DGGITQSPKYLFRKEGQNVTLSCEQNLNHDAMYWYRQDPGQGLRLIYYSQIVNDFQKGDIAEGYSVSREKKESFPLTVTSAQKNPTAFYLCASSTPEGGNYGYTFGSGTRLTVV.

This clone was picked up many times. The read terminates 3 residues before the CDR3 end, so the remaining end is supplied by the germline J gene. The chain uses TRBV7-2 and TRBJ2-5; D unresolved. Trimming took off 4 bases at V and 2 bases at J, with 14 bases between the two ends. Germline CDR1 reads SGHTA; CDR2 reads FQGNSA. The CDR3 has 15 amino acids. The part of the CDR3 DNA that was read is TGTGCCAGCAGCTCAGGAGTGTCGTGGCAAGAGACC. Protein: CASSSGVSWQET. The full-length CDR3 reads as CASSSGVSWQETQYF.

This clone was seen at least ten times. From the germline J gene comes the end of the CDR3, since the read stops 3 residues before it. The chain has TRBV27 and TRBJ1-2; D gene unclear. Trimming cost V 0 bases and J 4 bases, with 15 bases left between them. The CDR3 has 16 residues. The germline gives CDR1 MNHEY, CDR2 SMNVEV (reference sequence). The CDR3 loop reads CASSLSGLTGSYGYTF. The covered CDR3 bases are TGTGCCAGCAGTTTATCCGGTTTAACGGGTTCCTATGGC.

This clone was seen a few times. Compared with germline, one end of the junction differs, possibly owing to a read error. The CDR3 here is CASIEDRSAGNQPQHF. The sequenced CDR3 bases are TGTGCCAGCATTGAAGACCGATCTGCGGGCAATCAGCCC. The chain combines TRBV6-1 with TRBJ1-5; no reliable D call. From the germline J gene comes the end of the CDR3, since the read stops 3 residues before it. CDR1 is MNHNS, CDR2 SASEGT, per germline. This CDR3 region has 16 residues.

There are many counts of this clone. The observed sequence ends 3 residues before the CDR3 terminus, with the missing tail filled in from the germline J gene. This chain joins TRBV4-1 and TRBJ2-2, with D possibly matching TRBD1 (6 bases). Trimming removed 0 bases from V and 6 bases from J, with 11 bases in between. Germline lookup yields CDR1 MGHRA and CDR2 YSYEKL. The CDR3 length is 15 residues. The CDR3 here is CASSQEGGKAGELFF. CDR3 DNA (partial): TGCGCCAGCAGCCAAGAAGGGGGTAAGGCCGGGGAG.

This clone was counted many times. The CDR3 extends 3 residues past the end of the read, so its final part is completed from the germline J gene. V and J are TRBV12-3 or TRBV12-4 and TRBJ1-5; D possibly corresponds to TRBD1 (6 bases). CDR3 length: 14 residues. The ends were cut back, 3 bases at V and 4 bases at J, with 10 bases in the middle. CDR3 DNA, as far as it was read: TGTGCCAGCAGTTTTCCAGGGGCTAATCAGCCC. Its protein product is CASSFPGANQP. The complete CDR3 sequence is CASSFPGANQPQHF.

This clone was recorded at least ten times. The read stops 3 residues short of the end of the CDR3; the missing end is completed from the germline J gene. The V gene is TRBV20-1, the J gene TRBJ1-1; a weak D match, TRBD1 (5 bases). The germline V gene encodes CDR1 DFQATT and CDR2 SNEGSKA (reference sequence). This CDR3 contains 15 residues. V was trimmed by 1 base and J by 3 bases, leaving 15 bases between them. CDR3 DNA (partial): TGCAGTGCTAGAGGATCCCCGGGGGGGGACACTGAA. Amino acid sequence: CSARGSPGGDTE. From start to end, the CDR3 is CSARGSPGGDTEAFF.

There are many counts of this clone. The read finishes 3 residues shy of the CDR3 end, and the germline J gene is used to complete it. The rearrangement links TRBV6-4 to TRBJ1-6, with D perhaps matching TRBD1 (6 bases). CDR3 size: 16 residues. V was pared by 1 base and J by 8 bases, with 15 bases between. Per germline, CDR1 MRHNA and CDR2 SNTAGT. The covered CDR3 bases are TGTGCCAGCAGTGACTTGACAGGCCGATCGTATTCACCC. Its protein is CASSDLTGRSYSP. The complete CDR3 reads CASSDLTGRSYSPLHF.

This clone was detected many times. The CDR3 end is not reached by the read, which stops 3 residues before it; the germline J gene fills it in. This rearrangement joins TRBV20-1 to TRBJ2-5; D gene uncertain. CDR1 and CDR2 from the germline V gene are DFQATT and SNEGSKA (reference sequence). Trimming pared 0 bases from V and 5 bases from J, leaving 7 bases between. The CDR3 loop spans 12 amino acids. CDR3 DNA (partial): TGCAGTGCTAGAGATAACGGGGAGACC. Amino acid sequence: CSARDNGET. The whole CDR3 sequence is CSARDNGETQYF.